Listed below are T cell receptor beta chains from one sample, sequenced in a study of T cells after yellow fever vaccination. TCRdb called the 5' RACE reads again in MiXCR, with one record for every CDR3 protein. The sample contains 360,000 or so distinct CDR3 sequences, more than 9% of which appear only once. Sequences were derived from PBMCs, sampled on the day of the first yellow fever vaccination. The receptors were gathered from a man between 18 and 35 years old who received the YFV17D yellow fever vaccine. CDR3s include the opening cysteine and the closing phenylalanine or tryptophan. The D gene is left open where the match is weak. Only some rows state a clone size, as once, few, many or a class for expanded clones.

j_call,clone_size,d_call,v_call,cdr3_nt,cdr3_aa
TRBJ2-3,.,TRBD2,TRBV6-5,TGTGCCAGCAGTTACTCGTTTCTAGCGGGGGGGAGGGGAGCGCAGTATTTT,CASSYSFLAGGRGAQYF
TRBJ1-6,few,.,TRBV12-3/TRBV12-4,TGTGCCAGCACCCTCGACAGGAACAATTCACCCCTCCACTTT,CASTLDRNNSPLHF
TRBJ2-3,.,TRBD2,TRBV25-1,TGTGCCAGCAGTACCCTGGCGGGGGGGCCAGATACGCAGTATTTT,CASSTLAGGPDTQYF
TRBJ2-7,.,.,TRBV2,TGTGCCAGTTCTTGGCTATCCTACGAGCAGTACTTC,CASSWLSYEQYF
TRBJ2-3,once,.,TRBV28,TGTGCCAGCAGTTTATCCTTGGGTGATACGCAGTATTTT,CASSLSLGDTQYF
TRBJ2-7,.,TRBD2,TRBV4-2,TGTGCCAGCAGCCAACTAGCGGGGGGCGGCTACTACGAGCAGTACTTC,CASSQLAGGGYYEQYF
TRBJ1-3,few,.,TRBV4-1,TGCGCCAGCAGCGGCCGACGGGGGGGTTCATCTGGAAACACCATATATTTT,CASSGRRGGSSGNTIYF
TRBJ1-2,.,.,TRBV20-1,TGCAGTGCTAGAGATGCATCTAACTATGGCTACACCTTC,CSARDASNYGYTF
TRBJ1-1,few,.,TRBV7-9,TGTGCCAGCAGCTCCCCGGGCGCTCCCGAAGCTTTCTTT,CASSSPGAPEAFF
TRBJ2-2,.,.,TRBV15,TGTGCCACCAGCAGAGGTTGGGGAAAGCACCTCAACACCGGGGAGCTGTTTTTT,CATSRGWGKHLNTGELFF
TRBJ1-3,few,.,TRBV5-1,TGCGCCAGCAGCTTGGAGGCAGTTACTGGAAACACCATATATTTT,CASSLEAVTGNTIYF
TRBJ1-1,many,.,TRBV2,TGTGCCAGCAGTGTGGAGGGCCAGCGGACTTTCTTT,CASSVEGQRTFF
TRBJ2-5,few,TRBD2,TRBV7-3,TGTGCCAGCAGCTTAAATGCGCCAGCGGGGCTTCAAGAGACCCAGTACTTC,CASSLNAPAGLQETQYF
TRBJ1-2,.,TRBD1,TRBV13,TGTGCCAGCAGCTCGGGAGGGACAGGGGGGAACTATGGCTACACCTTC,CASSSGGTGGNYGYTF
TRBJ1-2,.,.,TRBV29-1,TGCAGCGTTGAATTGTGGGGAGTCTTGGCGAACTATGGCTACACCTTC,CSVELWGVLANYGYTF
TRBJ2-5,.,.,TRBV12-3/TRBV12-4,TGTGCCAGCAGTCCTCGGCAGGGAGGCCAAGAGACCCAGTACTTC,CASSPRQGGQETQYF
TRBJ2-5,many,TRBD1,TRBV5-6,TGTGCCAGCAGCGGGACAGTCCAAGAGACCCAGTACTTC,CASSGTVQETQYF
TRBJ2-1,few,.,TRBV28,TGTGCCAGCAGTTTGCGGCAGGGTAGAGGGAGTGAGCAGTTCTTC,CASSLRQGRGSEQFF
TRBJ2-2,few,.,TRBV9,TGTGCCAGCAGCGTAGTAGGGGCGAACACCGGGGAGCTGTTTTTT,CASSVVGANTGELFF
TRBJ2-7,many,.,TRBV20-1,TGCAGTGCTAGCCAGGACTCCTACGAGCAGTACTTC,CSASQDSYEQYF
TRBJ2-3,few,.,TRBV5-1,TGCGCCAGCAGCGCCCAGCTTCCAGATACGCAGTATTTT,CASSAQLPDTQYF
TRBJ2-5,few,.,TRBV7-2,TGTGCCAGCAGGCTTAATTGGGACAGAGGAGCGGGTACCCAGTACTTC,CASRLNWDRGAGTQYF
TRBJ1-1,.,.,TRBV29-1,TGCAGCGGTGGCCCGACGGGGAACACTGAAGCTTTCTTT,CSGGPTGNTEAFF
TRBJ2-1,many,TRBD1,TRBV5-1,TGCGCCAGCAGCGACGGGACAGGGGGAAACAATGAGCAGTTCTTC,CASSDGTGGNNEQFF
TRBJ1-5,.,.,TRBV4-1,TGCGCCAGCAGCCAAGTGAGGGGAGAGCCCCAGCATTTT,CASSQVRGEPQHF
TRBJ2-3,few,.,TRBV15,TGTGCCACCAGCATCCTCCGGGTCCATACGCAGTATTTT,CATSILRVHTQYF
TRBJ2-5,few,TRBD1,TRBV9,TGTGCCAGCAGCGTAGGTGAGGGAAGGGGGCCGGAGGAGACCCAGTACTTC,CASSVGEGRGPEETQYF
TRBJ2-5,.,.,TRBV2,TGTGCCAGCAGGGAAACCGGTGAACTCGAGACCCAGTACTTC,CASRETGELETQYF